These T cell receptor beta chains were read from a single sample in a study of OX40 agonist ivuxolimab in advanced cancers. Method: immunoSEQ multiplex PCR; TCRdb's copy keeps in-frame clones and lacks some. The sample has tens of thousands of clones; roughly 90% are singletons. Material: CD4+ or CD8+ T cells sorted from blood, obtained in a trial of the OX40 agonist ivuxolimab. These receptor sequences come from an adult with an advanced solid tumor such as melanoma, head and neck, liver or kidney cancer. The CDR3 runs from the conserved cysteine through the conserved F or W. The order of the fields is V gene, J gene, CDR3 length, D gene, clone size, CDR3 protein, CDR3 DNA. The D gene is left open where the match is weak. Size tells how often a clone was seen (once, few, many) or the class of an expanded clone, and some rows leave it out.

V gene: TRBV18; J gene: TRBJ2-1; CDR3 length: 16; D gene: NA; clone size: NA; CDR3 protein: CASSPSPGAGRNEQFF; CDR3 DNA: TGTGCCAGCTCACCATCACCGGGGGCGGGGCGCAATGAGCAGTTCTTC
V gene: TRBV9; J gene: TRBJ1-2; CDR3 length: 15; D gene: NA; clone size: few; CDR3 protein: CASSVDPGANYGYTF; CDR3 DNA: TGTGCCAGCAGCGTAGACCCAGGGGCGAACTATGGCTACACCTTC
V gene: TRBV19; J gene: TRBJ1-3; CDR3 length: 18; D gene: NA; clone size: NA; CDR3 protein: CASSIDLIVRTSGNTIYF; CDR3 DNA: TGTGCCAGTAGTATAGATCTAATAGTCCGGACCTCTGGAAACACCATATATTTT
V gene: TRBV9; J gene: TRBJ1-3; CDR3 length: 15; D gene: TRBD1; clone size: once; CDR3 protein: CASSVAPQGGNTIYF; CDR3 DNA: TGTGCCAGCAGCGTAGCCCCACAGGGGGGAAACACCATATATTTT
V gene: TRBV5-1; J gene: TRBJ2-5; CDR3 length: 13; D gene: NA; clone size: NA; CDR3 protein: CASSPQGQETQYF; CDR3 DNA: TGCGCCAGCAGCCCGCAGGGCCAAGAGACCCAGTACTTC
V gene: TRBV9; J gene: TRBJ2-1; CDR3 length: 14; D gene: TRBD2; clone size: NA; CDR3 protein: CASSRLAEANEQFF; CDR3 DNA: TGTGCCAGCAGCCGTCTAGCGGAGGCCAATGAGCAGTTCTTC
V gene: TRBV2; J gene: TRBJ1-4; CDR3 length: 14; D gene: TRBD1; clone size: NA; CDR3 protein: CASSERTGDEKLFF; CDR3 DNA: TGTGCCAGCAGTGAAAGGACAGGGGATGAAAAACTGTTTTTT
V gene: TRBV6-4; J gene: TRBJ2-7; CDR3 length: 15; D gene: NA; clone size: NA; CDR3 protein: CASSDWKGTNYEQYF; CDR3 DNA: TGTGCCAGCAGTGACTGGAAGGGGACAAACTACGAGCAGTACTTC
V gene: TRBV19; J gene: TRBJ2-2; CDR3 length: 14; D gene: TRBD1; clone size: NA; CDR3 protein: CASTEQGDTGELFF; CDR3 DNA: TGTGCCAGTACCGAACAGGGGGACACCGGGGAGCTGTTTTTT
V gene: TRBV7-8; J gene: TRBJ1-4; CDR3 length: 16; D gene: NA; clone size: NA; CDR3 protein: CASSWEGWGGDEKLFF; CDR3 DNA: TGTGCCAGCAGTTGGGAAGGGTGGGGAGGAGATGAAAAACTGTTTTTT
V gene: TRBV7-2; J gene: TRBJ2-5; CDR3 length: 15; D gene: TRBD2; clone size: NA; CDR3 protein: CASSSRAGGQETQYF; CDR3 DNA: TGTGCCAGCAGCTCTAGAGCGGGGGGGCAAGAGACCCAGTACTTC
V gene: TRBV15; J gene: TRBJ2-7; CDR3 length: 13; D gene: NA; clone size: NA; CDR3 protein: CATSRGPNSEQYF; CDR3 DNA: TGTGCCACCAGCAGGGGTCCTAATAGCGAGCAGTACTTC
V gene: TRBV19; J gene: TRBJ1-5; CDR3 length: 12; D gene: NA; clone size: NA; CDR3 protein: CASSIVEQPQHF; CDR3 DNA: TGTGCCAGTAGTATAGTCGAGCAGCCCCAGCATTTT
V gene: TRBV9; J gene: TRBJ2-1; CDR3 length: 14; D gene: TRBD1; clone size: NA; CDR3 protein: CASSERTGDNEQFF; CDR3 DNA: TGTGCCAGCAGCGAAAGGACAGGTGACAATGAGCAGTTCTTC
V gene: TRBV5-1; J gene: TRBJ1-2; CDR3 length: 12; D gene: TRBD1; clone size: NA; CDR3 protein: CASTETGVGYTF; CDR3 DNA: TGCGCCAGCACGGAGACAGGGGTTGGCTACACCTTC
V gene: TRBV28; J gene: TRBJ2-7; CDR3 length: 12; D gene: NA; clone size: NA; CDR3 protein: CASTSQTYEQYF; CDR3 DNA: TGTGCCAGTACCTCTCAGACCTACGAGCAGTACTTC
V gene: TRBV29-1; J gene: TRBJ1-3; CDR3 length: 13; D gene: TRBD1; clone size: NA; CDR3 protein: CSGTTGSGNTIYF; CDR3 DNA: TGCAGCGGTACGACAGGGTCTGGAAACACCATATATTTT
V gene: TRBV19; J gene: TRBJ2-7; CDR3 length: 16; D gene: NA; clone size: NA; CDR3 protein: CASSIASTDDAYEQYF; CDR3 DNA: TGTGCCAGTAGTATAGCCTCGACAGATGACGCGTACGAGCAGTACTTC
V gene: TRBV4-3; J gene: TRBJ1-1; CDR3 length: 15; D gene: TRBD1; clone size: NA; CDR3 protein: CASSQFNRGHTEAFF; CDR3 DNA: TGCGCCAGCAGCCAATTTAACAGGGGGCACACTGAAGCTTTCTTT
V gene: TRBV15; J gene: TRBJ2-6; CDR3 length: 17; D gene: TRBD1; clone size: NA; CDR3 protein: CATSRRDRPSGANVLTF; CDR3 DNA: TGTGCCACCAGCCGAAGGGACAGGCCTTCTGGGGCCAACGTCCTGACTTTC
V gene: TRBV21-1; J gene: TRBJ1-3; CDR3 length: 18; D gene: NA; clone size: NA; CDR3 protein: CASSKVSRGQGRGNTIYF; CDR3 DNA: TGTGCCAGCAGCAAGGTTTCGAGGGGACAGGGGAGAGGAAACACCATATATTTT
V gene: TRBV29-1; J gene: TRBJ2-5; CDR3 length: 16; D gene: TRBD2; clone size: NA; CDR3 protein: CSVGGEGSGEGETQYF; CDR3 DNA: TGCAGCGTTGGAGGCGAGGGGTCCGGGGAGGGAGAGACCCAGTACTTC
V gene: TRBV29-1; J gene: TRBJ2-7; CDR3 length: 13; D gene: NA; clone size: NA; CDR3 protein: CSAQGRGSYEQYF; CDR3 DNA: TGCAGCGCGCAGGGGAGGGGCTCCTACGAGCAGTACTTC
V gene: TRBV9; J gene: TRBJ2-1; CDR3 length: 15; D gene: TRBD1; clone size: once; CDR3 protein: CASSGGTGFINEQFF; CDR3 DNA: TGTGCCAGCAGCGGAGGGACAGGGTTTATAAATGAGCAGTTCTTC
V gene: TRBV21-1; J gene: TRBJ1-5; CDR3 length: 16; D gene: NA; clone size: NA; CDR3 protein: CASSVRGTGGDQPQHF; CDR3 DNA: TGTGCCAGCAGCGTCCGCGGGACAGGGGGGGATCAGCCCCAGCATTTT
V gene: TRBV7-3; J gene: TRBJ2-1; CDR3 length: 15; D gene: TRBD1; clone size: once; CDR3 protein: CASSARDRPHNEQFF; CDR3 DNA: TGTGCCAGCAGCGCCCGGGACAGGCCTCACAATGAGCAGTTCTTC
V gene: TRBV2; J gene: TRBJ1-1; CDR3 length: 14; D gene: TRBD1; clone size: once; CDR3 protein: CASSTDRVNTEAFF; CDR3 DNA: TGTGCCAGCAGTACCGACAGGGTGAACACTGAAGCTTTCTTT
V gene: TRBV2; J gene: TRBJ2-2; CDR3 length: 14; D gene: NA; clone size: once; CDR3 protein: CASSETGVAGELFF; CDR3 DNA: TGTGCCAGCAGTGAGACGGGTGTTGCCGGGGAGCTGTTTTTT
V gene: TRBV5-1; J gene: TRBJ1-3; CDR3 length: 14; D gene: NA; clone size: NA; CDR3 protein: CASSLAGGADTIYF; CDR3 DNA: TGCGCCAGCAGCTTGGCCGGAGGGGCTGACACCATATATTTT
V gene: TRBV19; J gene: TRBJ2-2; CDR3 length: 13; D gene: NA; clone size: NA; CDR3 protein: CASTRGYTGELFF; CDR3 DNA: TGTGCCAGTACCAGGGGATATACCGGGGAGCTGTTTTTT
V gene: TRBV13; J gene: TRBJ2-3; CDR3 length: 16; D gene: TRBD2; clone size: NA; CDR3 protein: CASSRPTSGGTDTQYF; CDR3 DNA: TGTGCCAGCAGTCGCCCGACTAGCGGGGGCACAGATACGCAGTATTTT
V gene: TRBV30; J gene: TRBJ1-1; CDR3 length: 13; D gene: NA; clone size: NA; CDR3 protein: CAWSVRGDLEAFF; CDR3 DNA: TGTGCCTGGAGTGTACGAGGTGACCTTGAAGCTTTCTTT
V gene: TRBV18; J gene: TRBJ1-1; CDR3 length: 15; D gene: NA; clone size: NA; CDR3 protein: CASSPGIRGGTEAFF; CDR3 DNA: TGTGCCAGCTCACCGGGAATTAGGGGAGGGACTGAAGCTTTCTTT
V gene: TRBV12-5; J gene: TRBJ2-7; CDR3 length: 18; D gene: NA; clone size: once; CDR3 protein: CASASGWGNGFSSYEQYF; CDR3 DNA: TGTGCTAGTGCCTCCGGGTGGGGGAACGGTTTCAGCTCCTACGAGCAGTACTTC
V gene: TRBV28; J gene: TRBJ1-1; CDR3 length: 12; D gene: NA; clone size: NA; CDR3 protein: CATGKMNTEAFF; CDR3 DNA: TGTGCCACCGGGAAGATGAACACTGAAGCTTTCTTT
V gene: TRBV10-3; J gene: TRBJ1-1; CDR3 length: 13; D gene: NA; clone size: once; CDR3 protein: CAISWDSNTEAFF; CDR3 DNA: TGTGCCATCAGTTGGGACTCGAACACTGAAGCTTTCTTT
V gene: TRBV30; J gene: TRBJ1-1; CDR3 length: 14; D gene: TRBD1; clone size: NA; CDR3 protein: CAWSGGQVVSEAFF; CDR3 DNA: TGTGCCTGGAGCGGGGGACAGGTGGTGAGTGAAGCTTTCTTT
V gene: TRBV30; J gene: TRBJ1-5; CDR3 length: 13; D gene: NA; clone size: NA; CDR3 protein: CAWSAGFNQPQHF; CDR3 DNA: TGTGCCTGGAGTGCGGGGTTCAATCAGCCCCAGCATTTT
V gene: TRBV19; J gene: TRBJ1-1; CDR3 length: 15; D gene: TRBD1; clone size: few; CDR3 protein: CASSIAPRQGAGAFF; CDR3 DNA: TGTGCCAGTAGTATCGCCCCCCGACAGGGCGCCGGAGCTTTCTTT
V gene: TRBV27; J gene: TRBJ1-1; CDR3 length: 15; D gene: NA; clone size: NA; CDR3 protein: CASSPAGGPNTEAFF; CDR3 DNA: TGTGCCAGCAGTCCCGCAGGAGGGCCGAACACTGAAGCTTTCTTT
V gene: TRBV19; J gene: TRBJ1-1; CDR3 length: 14; D gene: NA; clone size: NA; CDR3 protein: CASSRDMVNTEAFF; CDR3 DNA: TGTGCCAGTAGTAGGGACATGGTTAACACTGAAGCTTTCTTT
V gene: TRBV10-2; J gene: TRBJ1-5; CDR3 length: 13; D gene: NA; clone size: NA; CDR3 protein: CASSVQGNQPQHF; CDR3 DNA: TGCGCCAGCAGTGTACAGGGCAATCAGCCCCAGCATTTT
V gene: TRBV30; J gene: TRBJ2-1; CDR3 length: 13; D gene: TRBD2; clone size: NA; CDR3 protein: CALDTSAYNEQLF; CDR3 DNA: TGTGCCTTAGATACTAGCGCGTACAATGAGCAGCTCTTC
V gene: TRBV19; J gene: TRBJ1-1; CDR3 length: 14; D gene: NA; clone size: NA; CDR3 protein: CASSTPGLNTEAFF; CDR3 DNA: TGTGCCAGTAGTACACCGGGACTGAACACTGAAGCTTTCTTT
V gene: TRBV9; J gene: TRBJ1-6; CDR3 length: 14; D gene: TRBD1; clone size: once; CDR3 protein: CASSGGDRPSPLHF; CDR3 DNA: TGTGCCAGCAGCGGGGGGGACAGGCCCTCACCCCTCCACTTT
V gene: TRBV6-6; J gene: TRBJ1-5; CDR3 length: 14; D gene: NA; clone size: NA; CDR3 protein: CASSYRGTNQPQHF; CDR3 DNA: TGTGCCAGCAGTTATCGGGGGACCAATCAGCCCCAGCATTTT
V gene: TRBV7-2; J gene: TRBJ1-2; CDR3 length: 13; D gene: NA; clone size: NA; CDR3 protein: CASDTFQGNGYTF; CDR3 DNA: TGTGCCAGCGACACTTTCCAGGGGAATGGCTACACCTTC
V gene: TRBV5-4; J gene: TRBJ1-5; CDR3 length: 15; D gene: TRBD1; clone size: NA; CDR3 protein: CASSWGTGGNQPQHF; CDR3 DNA: TGTGCCAGCAGCTGGGGGACAGGGGGGAATCAGCCCCAGCATTTT
V gene: TRBV5-4; J gene: TRBJ1-2; CDR3 length: 14; D gene: TRBD1; clone size: NA; CDR3 protein: CASSPRTGNYGYTF; CDR3 DNA: TGTGCCAGCAGCCCTCGGACAGGGAACTATGGCTACACCTTC
V gene: TRBV7-2; J gene: TRBJ2-3; CDR3 length: 14; D gene: NA; clone size: NA; CDR3 protein: CASSLALSSSTQYF; CDR3 DNA: TGTGCCAGCAGCTTAGCCCTATCTAGCTCTACGCAGTATTTT
V gene: TRBV4-1; J gene: TRBJ1-1; CDR3 length: 15; D gene: NA; clone size: NA; CDR3 protein: CASSLPSGLGAEAFF; CDR3 DNA: TGCGCCAGCAGCCTCCCCTCGGGGTTAGGGGCTGAAGCTTTCTTT
V gene: TRBV9; J gene: TRBJ2-2; CDR3 length: 16; D gene: NA; clone size: NA; CDR3 protein: CASSVLQDQNTGELFF; CDR3 DNA: TGTGCCAGCAGCGTCCTCCAAGACCAAAACACCGGGGAGCTGTTTTTT
V gene: TRBV7-7; J gene: TRBJ2-5; CDR3 length: 13; D gene: NA; clone size: NA; CDR3 protein: CASSFGVQETQYF; CDR3 DNA: TGTGCTAGCAGCTTTGGGGTACAAGAGACCCAGTACTTC
V gene: TRBV5-1; J gene: TRBJ1-6; CDR3 length: 15; D gene: NA; clone size: NA; CDR3 protein: CASSLSAGSNSPLHF; CDR3 DNA: TGCGCCAGCAGCTTGAGCGCGGGAAGTAATTCACCCCTCCACTTT
V gene: TRBV6-1; J gene: TRBJ2-7; CDR3 length: 13; D gene: NA; clone size: NA; CDR3 protein: CASSRDGSYEQYF; CDR3 DNA: TGTGCCAGCAGCCGGGACGGCTCCTACGAGCAGTACTTC
V gene: TRBV18; J gene: TRBJ2-5; CDR3 length: 14; D gene: NA; clone size: NA; CDR3 protein: CASSPPWEQETQYF; CDR3 DNA: TGTGCCAGCTCACCCCCGTGGGAACAAGAGACCCAGTACTTC
V gene: TRBV6-5; J gene: TRBJ2-1; CDR3 length: 13; D gene: NA; clone size: NA; CDR3 protein: CASGAGGVNEQFF; CDR3 DNA: TGTGCCAGCGGCGCCGGGGGAGTAAATGAGCAGTTCTTC
V gene: TRBV28; J gene: TRBJ2-5; CDR3 length: 14; D gene: TRBD2; clone size: NA; CDR3 protein: CASSSQSGGETQYF; CDR3 DNA: TGTGCCAGCAGCTCCCAAAGCGGGGGAGAGACCCAGTACTTC
V gene: TRBV4-1; J gene: TRBJ1-5; CDR3 length: 14; D gene: NA; clone size: NA; CDR3 protein: CASSHGMDSSPQHF; CDR3 DNA: TGCGCCAGCAGCCACGGGATGGATTCTTCGCCCCAGCATTTT